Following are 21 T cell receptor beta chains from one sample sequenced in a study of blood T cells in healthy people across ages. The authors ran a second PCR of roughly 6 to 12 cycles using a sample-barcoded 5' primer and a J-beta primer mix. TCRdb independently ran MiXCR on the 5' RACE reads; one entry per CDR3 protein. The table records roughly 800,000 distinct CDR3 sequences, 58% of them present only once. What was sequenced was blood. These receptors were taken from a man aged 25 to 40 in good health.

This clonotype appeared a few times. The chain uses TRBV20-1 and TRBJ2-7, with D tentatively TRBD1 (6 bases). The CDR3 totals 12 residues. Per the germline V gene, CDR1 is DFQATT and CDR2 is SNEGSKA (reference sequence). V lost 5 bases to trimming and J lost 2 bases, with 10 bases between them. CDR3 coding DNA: TGCAGTGCTCGAAAGGGGGCCTACGAGCAGTACTTC. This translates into CSARKGAYEQYF.

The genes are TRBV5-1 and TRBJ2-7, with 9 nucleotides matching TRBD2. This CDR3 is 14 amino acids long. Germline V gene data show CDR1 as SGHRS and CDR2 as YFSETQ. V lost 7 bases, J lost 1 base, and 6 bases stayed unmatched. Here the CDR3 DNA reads TGCGCCAGCTCTATAGCGGGAGCTTCCTACGAGCAGTACTTC. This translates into CASSIAGASYEQYF.

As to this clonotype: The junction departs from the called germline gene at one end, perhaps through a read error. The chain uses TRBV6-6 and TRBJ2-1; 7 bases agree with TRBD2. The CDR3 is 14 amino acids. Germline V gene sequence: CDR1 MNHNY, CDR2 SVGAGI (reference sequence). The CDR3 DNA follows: TGCGCCAGCAGTTACGAGACTAGCCTAAATGAGCAGTTCTTC. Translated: CASSYETSLNEQFF.

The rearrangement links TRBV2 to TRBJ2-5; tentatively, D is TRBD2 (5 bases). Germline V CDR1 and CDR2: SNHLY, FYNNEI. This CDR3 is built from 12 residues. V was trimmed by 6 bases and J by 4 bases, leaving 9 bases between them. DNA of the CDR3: TGTGCCAGCAGACCAGCGGTAGAGACCCAGTACTTC. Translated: CASRPAVETQYF.

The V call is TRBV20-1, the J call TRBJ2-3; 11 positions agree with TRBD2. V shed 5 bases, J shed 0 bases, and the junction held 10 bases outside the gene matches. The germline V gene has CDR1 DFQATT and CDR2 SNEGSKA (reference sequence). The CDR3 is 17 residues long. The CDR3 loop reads CSAYRLAGQSSTDTQYF. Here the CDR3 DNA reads TGCAGTGCTTATAGACTAGCGGGGCAATCTAGCACAGATACGCAGTATTTT.

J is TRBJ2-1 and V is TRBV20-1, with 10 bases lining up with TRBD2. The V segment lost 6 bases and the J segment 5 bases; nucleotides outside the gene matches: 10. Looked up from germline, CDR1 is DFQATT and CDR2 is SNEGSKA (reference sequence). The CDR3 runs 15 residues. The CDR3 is CSACPGTSANNEQFF. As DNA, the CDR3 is TGCAGTGCGTGTCCCGGGACTAGCGCAAACAATGAGCAGTTCTTC.

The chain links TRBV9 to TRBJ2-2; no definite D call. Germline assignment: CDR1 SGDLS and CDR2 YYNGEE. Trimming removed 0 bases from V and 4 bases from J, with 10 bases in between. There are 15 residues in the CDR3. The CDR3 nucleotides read TGTGCCAGCAGCGTAGGAAGGTTACGCACCGGGGAGCTGTTTTTT. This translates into CASSVGRLRTGELFF.

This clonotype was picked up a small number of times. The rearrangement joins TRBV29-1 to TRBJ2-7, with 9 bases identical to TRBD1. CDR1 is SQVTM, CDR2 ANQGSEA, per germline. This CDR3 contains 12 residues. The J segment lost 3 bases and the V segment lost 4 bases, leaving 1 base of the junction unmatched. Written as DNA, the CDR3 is TGCAGCGTTGGGACAGGGGTCTACGAGCAGTACTTC. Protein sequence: CSVGTGVYEQYF.

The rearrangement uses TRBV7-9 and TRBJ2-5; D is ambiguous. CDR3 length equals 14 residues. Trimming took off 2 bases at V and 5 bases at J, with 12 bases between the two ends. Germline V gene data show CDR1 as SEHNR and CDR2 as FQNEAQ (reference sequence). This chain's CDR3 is CASSLFEGRETQYF. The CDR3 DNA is TGTGCCAGCAGCTTATTTGAAGGACGGGAGACCCAGTACTTC.

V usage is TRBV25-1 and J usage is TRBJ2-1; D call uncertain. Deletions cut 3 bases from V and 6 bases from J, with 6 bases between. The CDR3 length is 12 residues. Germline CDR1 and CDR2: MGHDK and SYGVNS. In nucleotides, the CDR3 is TGTGCCAGCAGTGACCCCGGCAATGAGCAGTTCTTC. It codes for CASSDPGNEQFF.

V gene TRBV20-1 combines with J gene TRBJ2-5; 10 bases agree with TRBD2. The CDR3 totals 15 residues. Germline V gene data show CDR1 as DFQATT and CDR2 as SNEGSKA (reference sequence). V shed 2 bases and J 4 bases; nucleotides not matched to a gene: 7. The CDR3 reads CSARPPAGGGETQYF. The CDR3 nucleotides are TGCAGTGCTAGACCCCCAGCGGGGGGGGGAGAGACCCAGTACTTC.

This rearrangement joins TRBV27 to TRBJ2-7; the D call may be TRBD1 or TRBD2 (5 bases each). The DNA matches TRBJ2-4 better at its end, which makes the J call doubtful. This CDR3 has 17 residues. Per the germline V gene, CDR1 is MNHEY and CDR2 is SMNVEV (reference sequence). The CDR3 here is CASKEAGYGERGNIQYF. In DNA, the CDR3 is TGTGCCAGCAAGGAGGCAGGGTATGGCGAGAGGGGTAACATTCAGTACTTC.

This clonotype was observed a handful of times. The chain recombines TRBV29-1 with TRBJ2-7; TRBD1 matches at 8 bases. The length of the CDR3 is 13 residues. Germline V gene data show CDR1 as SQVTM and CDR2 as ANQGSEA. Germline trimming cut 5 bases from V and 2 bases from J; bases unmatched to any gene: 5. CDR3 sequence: CSVKTGEAYEQYF. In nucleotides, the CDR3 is TGCAGCGTTAAGACAGGGGAGGCCTACGAGCAGTACTTC.

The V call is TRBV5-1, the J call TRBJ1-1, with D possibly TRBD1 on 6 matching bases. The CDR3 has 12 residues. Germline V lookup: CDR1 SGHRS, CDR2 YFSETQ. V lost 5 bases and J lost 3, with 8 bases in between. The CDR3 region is CASRKGDTEAFF. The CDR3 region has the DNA TGCGCCAGCAGGAAGGGGGACACTGAAGCTTTCTTT.

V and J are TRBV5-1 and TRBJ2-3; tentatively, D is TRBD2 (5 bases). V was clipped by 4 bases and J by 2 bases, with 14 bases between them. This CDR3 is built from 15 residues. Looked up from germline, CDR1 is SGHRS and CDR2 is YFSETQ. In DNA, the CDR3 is TGCGCCAGCAGCGTCGGGATTCCATCCACAGATACGCAGTATTTT. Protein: CASSVGIPSTDTQYF.

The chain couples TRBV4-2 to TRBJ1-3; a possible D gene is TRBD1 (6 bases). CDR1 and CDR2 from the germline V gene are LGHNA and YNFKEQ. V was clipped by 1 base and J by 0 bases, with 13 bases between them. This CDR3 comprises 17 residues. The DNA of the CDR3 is TGTGCCAGCAGCCAAGGCCCCAGGACAGACTCTGGAAACACCATATATTTT. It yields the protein CASSQGPRTDSGNTIYF.

CDR3: CASRRTSGGSLNIQYF. The CDR3 DNA reads TGTGCCAGCAGGCGGACTAGCGGGGGGTCATTAAACATTCAGTACTTC. The V call is TRBV3-1, the J call TRBJ2-5; TRBD2 matches 14 bases. The end of the DNA is better explained by TRBJ2-4, so the J call may be wrong. The CDR3 is 16 amino acids. Germline CDR1 reads LGHDT; CDR2 reads YNNKEL (reference sequence).

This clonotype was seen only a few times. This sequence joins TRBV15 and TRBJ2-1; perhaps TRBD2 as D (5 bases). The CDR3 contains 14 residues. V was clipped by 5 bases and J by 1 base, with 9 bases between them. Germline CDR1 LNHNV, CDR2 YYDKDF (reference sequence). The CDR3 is CATSGSGSYNEQFF. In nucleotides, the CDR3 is TGTGCCACCAGCGGAAGCGGTTCCTACAATGAGCAGTTCTTC.

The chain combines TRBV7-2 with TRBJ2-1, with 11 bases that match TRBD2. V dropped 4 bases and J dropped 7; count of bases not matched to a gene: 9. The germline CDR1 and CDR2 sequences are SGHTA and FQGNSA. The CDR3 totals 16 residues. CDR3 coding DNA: TGTGCCAGCAGCTCGTCGACTAGCGGGAAAGTGAATGAGCAGTTCTTC. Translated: CASSSSTSGKVNEQFF.

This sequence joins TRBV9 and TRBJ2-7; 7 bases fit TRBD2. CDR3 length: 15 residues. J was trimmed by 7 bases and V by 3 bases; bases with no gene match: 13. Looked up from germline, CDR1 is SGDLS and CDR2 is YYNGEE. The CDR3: CASSGGGRSHNEQYF. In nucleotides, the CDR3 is TGTGCCAGCAGCGGGGGGGGGAGGTCCCACAATGAGCAGTACTTC.

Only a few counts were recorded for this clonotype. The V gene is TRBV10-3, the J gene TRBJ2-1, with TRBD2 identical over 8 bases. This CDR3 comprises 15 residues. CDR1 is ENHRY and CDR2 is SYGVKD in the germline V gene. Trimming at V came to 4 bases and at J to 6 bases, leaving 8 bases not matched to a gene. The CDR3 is CAISVGTRASNEQFF. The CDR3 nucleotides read TGTGCCATCAGTGTTGGGACTAGAGCTTCCAATGAGCAGTTCTTC.